What follows are 10 T cell receptor beta chains derived from one specimen sequenced in a study of T-cell reconstitution after alpha-beta-depleted transplantation in children. Preparing the TCRbeta library involved the use of unique molecular identifiers. Via MiXCR, TCRdb re-called the PCR reads, giving one row per CDR3 protein. Here the sample spans roughly 170,000 distinct CDR3 sequences, about 6.3% being singletons. Material: PBMCs from the stem cell graft donor, obtained from the stem cell graft. The receptors originated from a human donor who donated a stem cell graft to a child with Wiskott-Aldrich syndrome.

This clonotype has ten or more counts. The chain couples TRBV10-3 to TRBJ2-1; D is perhaps TRBD2 (6 bases). The CDR3 length is 14 residues. V was clipped by 0 bases and J by 9 bases, with 12 bases between them. CDR1 is ENHRY, CDR2 SYGVKD, per germline. CDR3 region: CAISESSLGGEQFF. The CDR3, as DNA: TGTGCCATCAGTGAGTCGAGTTTGGGAGGTGAGCAGTTCTTC.

At least ten counts were recorded for this clonotype. The V gene is TRBV4-1, the J gene TRBJ2-7; 10 bases match TRBD1. Germline values: CDR1 MGHRA, CDR2 YSYEKL. CDR3 length equals 16 residues. V lost 0 bases to trimming and J lost 1 base; unmatched junction nucleotides: 3. CDR3 residues: CASSQDGQGVSYEQYF. DNA of the CDR3: TGCGCCAGCAGCCAAGATGGACAGGGGGTGTCCTACGAGCAGTACTTC.

This clonotype was seen ten or more times. This chain links TRBV5-1 with TRBJ2-6; D remains ambiguous. The germline gives CDR1 SGHRS, CDR2 YFSETQ. The CDR3 has 14 amino acids. Trimming cost V 5 bases and J 0 bases, with 6 bases left between them. CDR3 protein: CASRADSGANVLTF. Written as DNA, the CDR3 is TGCGCCAGCAGGGCAGACTCTGGGGCCAACGTCCTGACTTTC. The variable domain in full, with the rest retrieved from reference TRBV5-1 and TRBJ2-6, is KAGVTQTPRYLIKTRGQQVTLSCSPISGHRSVSWYQQTPGQGLQFLFEYFSETQRNKGNFPGRFSGRQFSNSRSEMNVSTLELGDSALYLCASRADSGANVLTFGAGSRLTVL.

This clonotype was recorded many times. This sequence joins TRBV6-6 and TRBJ2-7, with TRBD2 identical over 7 bases. Losses at the gene ends were 7 bases for V and 4 bases for J; bases not matched to a gene: 7. There are 13 residues in the CDR3. Germline CDR1 is MNHNY and CDR2 is SVGAGI (reference sequence). The CDR3 here is CASTSGGLYEQYF. For the CDR3, the DNA is TGTGCCAGCACCTCCGGGGGACTATACGAGCAGTACTTC.

This clonotype was seen ten or more times. The rearrangement uses TRBV6-5 and TRBJ1-1; D is undetermined. V was pared by 2 bases and J by 4 bases, with 14 bases between. Germline-derived CDR1 and CDR2 are MNHEY and SVGAGI. The CDR3 runs 15 residues. Written as DNA, the CDR3 is TGTGCCAGCAGTTACCAACAAGGGTTGGGCACTGAAGCTTTCTTT. As protein: CASSYQQGLGTEAFF.

This clonotype was seen repeatedly, ten times or more. J is TRBJ2-7 and V is TRBV7-2, with 8 bases matching TRBD2. This CDR3 contains 14 residues. The germline CDR1 and CDR2 sequences are SGHTA and FQGNSA. V was pared by 6 bases and J by 0 bases, with 4 bases of the junction left unmatched. Here the CDR3 reads CASRVLAGSYEQYF. CDR3 coding DNA: TGTGCCAGCAGGGTCCTAGCGGGCTCCTACGAGCAGTACTTC.

This clonotype has a count of ten or more. The V and J genes are TRBV24-1 and TRBJ1-5; D uncertain. CDR3 length: 13 amino acids. Germline CDR1 reads KGHDR; CDR2 reads SFDVKD. Trimming left V 12 bases short and J 4 bases short, with 15 bases between. The CDR3 bases are TGTGCCCCCTTCCCCACGAGGAATCAGCCCCAGCATTTT. It codes for CAPFPTRNQPQHF.

This clonotype occurred many times. V gene TRBV12-3 or TRBV12-4 combines with J gene TRBJ2-3; D might be TRBD1 or TRBD2, each matching 5 bases. The CDR3 sequence is 13 residues long. The V gene lost 5 bases and the J gene lost 2 bases, with 8 bases spanning the gap. CDR3 nucleotide sequence: TGTGCCAGCAGTCAGGGACCCACAGATACGCAGTATTTT. The encoded protein is CASSQGPTDTQYF.

In this sample, this clonotype turned up many times. The chain employs TRBV9 and TRBJ1-1; 8 positions match TRBD1. Per germline, CDR1 SGDLS and CDR2 YYNGEE. V gave up 4 bases and J gave up 5 bases; unmatched junction bases: 7. This CDR3 is built from 14 residues. The CDR3 protein is CASSPRTGWTEAFF. In DNA, the CDR3 is TGTGCCAGCAGCCCCCGGACAGGGTGGACTGAAGCTTTCTTT.

Many counts were recorded for this clonotype. The CDR3 spells CASTTLGGQPNTGELFF. The CDR3 nucleotides are TGTGCCAGTACCACATTAGGGGGACAGCCTAACACCGGGGAGCTGTTTTTT. This sequence joins TRBV19 and TRBJ2-2; TRBD1 matches at 7 bases. This CDR3 spans 17 amino acids. The V gene's germline CDR1 is LNHDA and CDR2 SQIVND (reference sequence). V gave up 7 bases and J gave up 2 bases; unmatched junction bases: 13.